Sequencing of this TCR beta chain was carried out in a study of cytomegalovirus exposure and HLA in healthy donors. The CDR3 contains 14 residues. The V gene lost 6 bases and the J gene lost 7 bases, with 13 bases spanning the gap. Germline assignment: CDR1 SGHTA and CDR2 FQGNSA. Researchers ran the PCR with 60 Vbeta and 13 Jbeta primers. Sequencing was performed with immunoSEQ multiplex PCR; in TCRdb, only in-frame clones are kept and a portion is missing. The repertoire holds 150,000 to 200,000 clones, roughly 80% seen once, with around 4.7% in the top ten. The chain has TRBV7-2 and TRBJ1-6; tentatively, D is TRBD1 (6 bases). The sequence came from a woman between 18 and 30 years old in good health and CMV-seropositive. Sequencing was carried out using PBMCs. CDR3 sequence reads: CASRWGHGNSPLHF. In nucleotides, the CDR3 is TGTGCCAGCAGGTGGGGACACGGAAATTCACCCCTCCACTTT.